The 18 T cell receptor beta chains below all came from one sample that was sequenced in a study of CD8+CD57+ T cells in acquired aplastic anemia. Patients included in sequencing had previously demonstrated CD8+CD57+ cell expansion by flow cytometry. Investigators profiled TCR beta VDJ and CDR3 from genomic DNA template. TCRdb passed the reads through MiXCR, listing each CDR3 protein once. The sample holds about 180,000 distinct CDR3 sequences, less than 50% seen once. The specimen sequenced was sorted CD4+, CD8+, or CD8+CD57+ T cells (not recorded which) from PBMCs. All receptors come from a human donor with aplastic anemia.

In regard to this clonotype: This likely comes from a read error, as the CDR3 has no conserved phenylalanine or tryptophan at its end. V gene TRBV10-2 combines with J gene TRBJ2-7; D unresolved. V gave up 6 bases and J gave up 0 bases, with 15 bases separating them. The V gene's germline CDR1 is WSHSY and CDR2 SAAADI. This CDR3 region has 15 residues. In nucleotides, the CDR3 is TGCGCCAGCAGCCAAGATTCGGTGGTCTCCTACGAGCAGTACCTC. Translation: CASSQDSVVSYEQYL.

The genes are TRBV20-1 and TRBJ1-1; D not resolved. CDR1 is DFQATT, CDR2 SNEGSKA, per germline (reference sequence). The V gene lost 7 bases and the J gene lost 3 bases, with 12 bases spanning the gap. There are 12 residues in the CDR3. CDR3 DNA sequence: TGCAGTGTTGACTTGAAGGACACTGAAGCTTTCTTT. This gives the protein CSVDLKDTEAFF.

A word on this clonotype: The CDR3 ends on some other residue instead of the conserved phenylalanine or tryptophan, so this is likely a read error. The V call is TRBV19, the J call TRBJ1-2, with 9 bases fitting TRBD1. Unmatched junction bases numbered 9, after V lost 3 bases and J lost 7 bases. Germline lookup yields CDR1 LNHDA and CDR2 SQIVND (reference sequence). The CDR3 is made up of 15 amino acids. The CDR3 DNA sequence: TGTGCCAGTAGTATCACGGGACAGGGCAGCTGTGGCTACACCCTC. Its protein product is CASSITGQGSCGYTL.

This chain uses TRBV19 with TRBJ1-1; 7 bases align to TRBD1. This CDR3 has 12 amino acids. With 10 bases clipped from V and 4 bases from J, the junction kept 6 bases outside the gene matches. Per germline, CDR1 LNHDA and CDR2 SQIVND (reference sequence). The CDR3 sequence is CATSYRGTEAFF. The CDR3 region has the DNA TGTGCCACCTCATACAGGGGCACTGAAGCTTTCTTT.

The rearrangement links TRBV19 to TRBJ2-7, with 8 bases fitting TRBD2. The CDR3 is 14 residues long. Germline CDR1 LNHDA, CDR2 SQIVND (reference sequence). The ends lost 3 bases at V and 6 bases at J; junction bases unmatched: 7. CDR3 region: CASSIVTSVREQYF. The DNA of the CDR3 is TGTGCCAGTAGTATCGTGACTAGCGTGCGCGAGCAGTACTTC.

The chain uses TRBV10-3 and TRBJ2-5; possibly TRBD2 for D (5 bases). Deletions cut 5 bases from V and 5 bases from J, with 9 bases between. The length of the CDR3 is 12 residues. Germline V gene sequence: CDR1 ENHRY, CDR2 SYGVKD. CDR3 sequence reads: CAISFGGETQYF. The CDR3 region has the DNA TGTGCCATCAGTTTCGGCGGGGAGACCCAGTACTTC.

This clonotype showed up many times. The chain recombines TRBV5-4 with TRBJ2-3; no clear D. CDR3 length: 13 residues. The V and J ends lost 4 bases and 3 bases respectively, with 9 bases between them. The germline CDR1 and CDR2 sequences are SGHNT and YYREEE (reference sequence). CDR3 in amino acids: CASSPGPTDTQYF. CDR3 nucleotide sequence: TGTGCCAGCAGCCCAGGCCCAACAGATACGCAGTATTTT.

This clonotype has more than one count but fewer than ten. The rearrangement uses TRBV18 and TRBJ2-7; 8 bases fit TRBD2. The CDR3 is 14 amino acids. J lost 3 bases, V lost 6 bases, and 7 bases had no gene match. The germline CDR1 and CDR2 sequences are KGHSH and LQKENI. The CDR3, as DNA: TGTGCCAGCTCCACCCTTGCGGGGGGCTACGAGCAGTACTTC. Translated: CASSTLAGGYEQYF.

The genes are TRBV6-2 or TRBV6-3 and TRBJ2-1; 12 bases line up with TRBD2. Germline values: CDR1 MNHEY, CDR2 SVGEGT. Trimming cost V 0 bases and J 3 bases; bases outside gene matches: 6. The length of the CDR3 is 18 residues. This CDR3 reads CASSYSRLAGAHYNEQFF. CDR3 in DNA: TGTGCCAGCAGTTACTCCCGACTAGCGGGGGCCCACTACAATGAGCAGTTCTTC.

A note on this clonotype: Sequence at one end of the junction differs from germline and may be a read error. Written as DNA, the CDR3 is TGTGCCGGCAGCCTAAAGGGGCAGACCCAGTACTTC. Translation: CAGSLKGQTQYF. The chain joins TRBV7-6 to TRBJ2-5, with a weak D call TRBD1 (5 bases). Looked up from germline, CDR1 is SGHVS and CDR2 is FNYEAQ. This CDR3 has 12 amino acids.

The genes are TRBV29-1 and TRBJ2-7; 9 nucleotides match TRBD2. Germline V CDR1 and CDR2: SQVTM, ANQGSEA. V lost 6 bases to trimming and J lost 7 bases; unmatched junction nucleotides: 19. This CDR3 has 16 amino acids. The CDR3 here is CSVGHRAAGGGGEQYF. The CDR3 bases are TGCAGCGTCGGGCATAGAGCAGCGGGGGGCGGCGGGGAGCAGTACTTC.

In regard to this clonotype: A much larger clone is a single base away; this may be a read error. CDR3 bases: TGTGCCAGCAGCTTAGAATCGCGACTAGCGGGGGTAAATGGGCAGTTCTTC. Amino acids: CASSLESRLAGVNGQFF. The V call is TRBV11-2, the J call TRBJ2-1; 12 bases fit TRBD2. In germline, CDR1 is SGHAT, CDR2 FQNNGV. There are 17 residues in the CDR3. The full variable domain, with the rest looked up from reference TRBV11-2 and TRBJ2-1, is EAGVAQSPRYKIIEKRQSVAFWCNPISGHATLYWYQQILGQGPKLLIQFQNNGVVDDSQLPKDRFSAERLKGVDSTLKIQPAKLEDSAVYLCASSLESRLAGVNGQFFGPGTRLTVL.

This chain uses TRBV20-1 with TRBJ2-5; TRBD2 aligns across 8 bases. This CDR3 has 16 amino acids. Germline CDR1 is DFQATT and CDR2 is SNEGSKA (reference sequence). Unmatched junction bases numbered 11, after V lost 0 bases and J lost 5 bases. Here the CDR3 reads CSARDLREVGGETQYF. The CDR3 nucleotides are TGCAGTGCTAGAGATCTGCGGGAGGTTGGGGGGGAGACCCAGTACTTC.

This clonotype was found many times. The chain uses TRBV7-3 and TRBJ2-7; D is perhaps TRBD2 (6 bases). Per germline, CDR1 SGHTA and CDR2 FQGTGA. CDR3 length equals 19 residues. V was clipped by 1 base and J by 0 bases, with 22 bases between them. The CDR3 reads CASSLKKINRDLSSYEQYF. CDR3 nucleotide sequence: TGTGCCAGCAGCTTAAAGAAAATCAACCGGGACTTGAGCTCCTACGAGCAGTACTTC.

In its sample, this clonotype was seen once. The chain is built from TRBV19 and TRBJ1-6; D gene ambiguous. The V end lost 3 bases, the J end lost 12 bases, and 6 bases lay between the germline ends. Germline CDR1 LNHDA, CDR2 SQIVND (reference sequence). This CDR3 is 11 amino acids long. CDR3: CASSIRGPLHF. The CDR3 DNA sequence: TGTGCCAGTAGTATTAGAGGACCCCTCCACTTT. Full variable domain (rest looked up from reference TRBV19 and TRBJ1-6): DGGITQSPKYLFRKEGQNVTLSCEQNLNHDAMYWYRQDPGQGLRLIYYSQIVNDFQKGDIAEGYSVSREKKESFPLTVTSAQKNPTAFYLCASSIRGPLHFGNGTRLTVT.

This clonotype showed up many times. The gene calls are TRBV3-1 and TRBJ2-7, with D perhaps matching TRBD2 (6 bases). Trimming pared 4 bases from V and 5 bases from J, leaving 9 bases between. CDR1 is LGHDT, CDR2 YNNKEL, per germline (reference sequence). The CDR3 contains 12 residues. The CDR3 DNA sequence: TGTGCCAGCAGCCCGGGAGACGACGAGCAGTACTTC. Translated, it gives CASSPGDDEQYF.

This clonotype has a count of ten or more. The chain joins TRBV3-1 to TRBJ2-3, with D unclear. V was shortened by 0 bases and J by 8 bases, with 6 bases between the two germline ends. Germline lookup yields CDR1 LGHDT and CDR2 YNNKEL (reference sequence). The length of the CDR3 is 12 residues. CDR3 loop: CASSQDWATQYF. DNA of the CDR3: TGTGCCAGCAGCCAAGACTGGGCTACGCAGTATTTT.

J is TRBJ1-3 and V is TRBV24-1; D is unresolved. The length of the CDR3 is 16 residues. The V end lost 3 bases, the J end lost 0 bases, and 11 bases lay between the germline ends. Germline V gives CDR1 KGHDR, CDR2 SFDVKD. CDR3 nucleotides: TGTGCCACCAGTGATGCCACAGCGAGCTCTGGAAACACCATATATTTT. Translated, it gives CATSDATASSGNTIYF.